This T cell receptor (beta chain) originates from a study of PD-L1 blockade in urothelial cancer. Whole-study context: Male sex and bladder-origin urothelial cancer characterized about 85% of the 29 patients. Earlier, patients had received 0 to 3 chemotherapy regimens. A median of approximately 1,500 T cells was found per tumor sample.

Into every PCR, synthetic TCR analog templates were spiked. The protocol was immunoSEQ multiplex PCR, while the TCRdb copy is restricted to in-frame clones and leaves out a portion. The table has roughly 2,500 clones, around 33% seen once. Germline CDR1 is SGHNT and CDR2 is YENEEA. V dropped 4 bases and J dropped 8; count of bases not matched to a gene: 6. The CDR3 spans 15 residues. The TCR sequence derives from a man in his 70s with urothelial cancer. The specimen comprised tumor tissue, sampled before atezolizumab (anti-PD-L1) treatment. The chain couples TRBV11-3 to TRBJ1-6; 9 bases fit TRBD1. CDR3 nucleotides: TGTGCCAGCAGCTGGACAGGGGTAGGGTATTCACCCCTCCACTTT. Protein sequence: CASSWTGVGYSPLHF.